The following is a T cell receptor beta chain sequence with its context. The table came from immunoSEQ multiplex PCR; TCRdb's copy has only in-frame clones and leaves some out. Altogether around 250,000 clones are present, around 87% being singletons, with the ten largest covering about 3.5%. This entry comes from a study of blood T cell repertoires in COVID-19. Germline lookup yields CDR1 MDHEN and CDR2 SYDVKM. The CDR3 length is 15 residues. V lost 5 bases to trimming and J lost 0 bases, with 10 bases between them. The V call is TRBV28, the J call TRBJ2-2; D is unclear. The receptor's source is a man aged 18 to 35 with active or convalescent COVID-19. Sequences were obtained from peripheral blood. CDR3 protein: CASSVMTPNTGELFF. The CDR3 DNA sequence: TGTGCCAGCAGTGTCATGACTCCGAACACCGGGGAGCTGTTTTTT. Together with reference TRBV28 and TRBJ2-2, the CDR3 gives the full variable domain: DVKVTQSSRYLVKRTGEKVFLECVQDMDHENMFWYRQDPGLGLRLIYFSYDVKMKEKGDIPEGYSVSREKKERFSLILESASTNQTSMYLCASSVMTPNTGELFFGEGSRLTVL.